A single sample gave rise to the 12 T cell receptor beta chains below, sequenced in a study of tumor-infiltrating lymphocytes in primary liver carcinoma. A constant-region primer served to make TCR beta cDNA from approximately 490 ng total RNA. Three nested multiplex PCR rounds, a slightly modified ARM-PCR method, built the TCR beta libraries. The first two PCR rounds, roughly 10 cycles each, used TRBV1-TRBV30 forward primers and a C-beta reverse primer. A single record per CDR3 protein comes from TCRdb applying MiXCR to the multiplex PCR reads. The sample lists 310,000 or so distinct CDR3 sequences; 65% were seen once. Germline DNA was also extracted, with blood RNA taken from unsorted whole blood. The sample comprised peripheral blood. The receptors were gathered from a man aged 40-49 years with primary liver carcinoma and hepatitis B virus infection.

Details on this clonotype: Here the CDR3 omits its conserved ending phenylalanine or tryptophan, so a read error is the likely source. The chain joins TRBV11-1 to TRBJ1-1; D unresolved. The CDR3 is made up of 11 amino acids. Germline V lookup: CDR1 SGHAT, CDR2 FQDESV (reference sequence). V shed 4 bases and J shed 8 bases, with 8 bases lying between them. The CDR3 spells CASSSGSEAFS. The CDR3 region has the DNA TGTGCCAGCAGCTCAGGAAGCGAAGCTTTCTCT.

This clonotype was detected once. This chain uses TRBV28 with TRBJ1-5; perhaps TRBD1 as D (5 bases). The V end was cut by 2 bases, the J end by 13 bases, with 21 bases between. The length of the CDR3 is 15 residues. CDR1 is MDHEN, CDR2 SYDVKM, per germline. As DNA, the CDR3 is TGTGCCAGCAGTTTAAGTGGGACGGTCAATCAGTCTCAGCATTTT. Its translation: CASSLSGTVNQSQHF.

In nucleotides, the CDR3 is TGTGCCAGCAGCCGAGCGGGGGGGTCTAACGAGCAGTACGTC. This gives the protein CASSRAGGSNEQYV. The chain carries TRBV11-2 and TRBJ2-7; TRBD2 aligns across 10 bases. With V trimmed by 5 bases and J by 5 bases, 6 bases remained unmatched. Germline values: CDR1 SGHAT, CDR2 FQNNGV. There are 14 residues in the CDR3.

This clonotype has at least ten counts. The chain has TRBV11-2 and TRBJ1-1; the D gene is possibly TRBD1 (5 bases). Germline CDR1 reads SGHAT; CDR2 reads FQNNGV. The CDR3 consists of 13 residues. Trimming took off 1 base at V and 8 bases at J, with 11 bases between the two ends. The CDR3 coding sequence is TGTGCCAGCAGCTTAGTCTGGGGCGGGGAAGCTTTCTTT. The encoded protein is CASSLVWGGEAFF.

Regarding this clonotype: At one end, the junction sequence differs from germline, possibly due to a read error. The CDR3 spells CSVVDRGGETQYF. CDR3 bases: TGCAGTGTTGTGGACAGGGGAGGAGAGACCCAGTACTTC. The V and J genes are TRBV29-1 and TRBJ2-5, with 9 positions matching TRBD1. The CDR3 totals 13 residues. Germline lookup yields CDR1 SQVTM and CDR2 ANQGSEA.

This sequence joins TRBV6-5 and TRBJ1-6; D gene uncertain. Trimming pared 0 bases from V and 7 bases from J, leaving 10 bases between. Per the germline V gene, CDR1 is MNHEY and CDR2 is SVGAGI. This CDR3 spans 15 amino acids. In nucleotides, the CDR3 is TGTGCCAGCAGTTACTCTCTGCGGGCAAATTCACCCCTCCACTTT. Encoded protein: CASSYSLRANSPLHF.

This clonotype was detected only a few times. The V gene is TRBV5-4, the J gene TRBJ2-1; the D is unclear. Trimming cost V 1 base and J 2 bases, with 16 bases left between them. Germline CDR1 SGHNT, CDR2 YYREEE (reference sequence). The CDR3 has 17 amino acids. CDR3 in DNA: TGTGCCAGCAGCTTGTTGTCAGCCCGGAAACCCTACAATGAGCAGTTCTTC. Its translation is CASSLLSARKPYNEQFF.

As concerns this clonotype: A much more abundant neighbour one base away suggests this may be a read error. The chain joins TRBV6-1 to TRBJ2-1; a possible D gene is TRBD2 (6 bases). The germline V and J ends were trimmed by 6 bases and 7 bases, with 13 bases remaining between them. The V gene's germline CDR1 is MNHNS and CDR2 SASEGT. This CDR3 is 13 amino acids long. CDR3: CASRGLGTNEQFF. In DNA form, the CDR3 reads TGTGCCAGCAGAGGACTGGGGACTAATGAGCAGTTCTTC.

V usage is TRBV11-2 and J usage is TRBJ2-7, with D perhaps TRBD1 (5 bases). The germline V gene encodes CDR1 SGHAT and CDR2 FQNNGV. Trimming left V 6 bases short and J 3 bases short, with 15 bases between. CDR3 length: 14 amino acids. CDR3 nucleotides: TGTGCCAGCAGACTGACAGACGGCCACTACGAGCAGTACTTC. Translating gives CASRLTDGHYEQYF.

The genes are TRBV28 and TRBJ2-7, with TRBD2 as a possible D gene (5 bases). Germline lookup yields CDR1 MDHEN and CDR2 SYDVKM. The CDR3 covers 15 residues. V was trimmed by 2 bases and J by 2 bases, leaving 13 bases between them. CDR3 in DNA: TGTGCCAGCAGTTTAGGCGGACTCACAACCTACGAGCAGTACTTC. Protein sequence: CASSLGGLTTYEQYF.

The chain links TRBV28 to TRBJ2-4, with 8 bases matching TRBD1. This CDR3 contains 19 residues. V gave up 3 bases and J gave up 3 bases; unmatched junction bases: 16. Germline-derived CDR1 and CDR2 are MDHEN and SYDVKM. CDR3 protein: CASSFVYGWQGALKNIQYF. The CDR3 coding sequence is TGTGCCAGCAGTTTTGTCTATGGGTGGCAGGGGGCACTCAAAAACATTCAGTACTTC.

In the case of this clonotype: The conserved phenylalanine or tryptophan is not found at the CDR3 terminus, so this likely reflects a read error. The CDR3 DNA is TGTGCCAGCAGCCGGGACATAAAGAACACTGAAGCTTTCCTT. This codes for CASSRDIKNTEAFL. The genes are TRBV14 and TRBJ1-1; perhaps TRBD1 as D (6 bases). V shed 4 bases and J shed 1 base, with 10 bases lying between them. The germline gives CDR1 SGHDN, CDR2 FVKESK. The length of the CDR3 is 14 residues.